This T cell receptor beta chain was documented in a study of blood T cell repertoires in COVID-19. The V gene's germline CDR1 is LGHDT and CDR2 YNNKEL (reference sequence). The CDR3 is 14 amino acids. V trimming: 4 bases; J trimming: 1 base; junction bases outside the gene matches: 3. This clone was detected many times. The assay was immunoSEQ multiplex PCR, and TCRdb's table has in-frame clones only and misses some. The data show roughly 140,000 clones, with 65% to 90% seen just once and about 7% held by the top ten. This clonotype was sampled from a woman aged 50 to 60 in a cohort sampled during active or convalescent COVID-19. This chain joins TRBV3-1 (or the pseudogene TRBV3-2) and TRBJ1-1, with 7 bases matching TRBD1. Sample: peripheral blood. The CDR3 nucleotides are TGTGCCAGCAGCCGACAGGGTTCGAACACTGAAGCTTTCTTT. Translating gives CASSRQGSNTEAFF.